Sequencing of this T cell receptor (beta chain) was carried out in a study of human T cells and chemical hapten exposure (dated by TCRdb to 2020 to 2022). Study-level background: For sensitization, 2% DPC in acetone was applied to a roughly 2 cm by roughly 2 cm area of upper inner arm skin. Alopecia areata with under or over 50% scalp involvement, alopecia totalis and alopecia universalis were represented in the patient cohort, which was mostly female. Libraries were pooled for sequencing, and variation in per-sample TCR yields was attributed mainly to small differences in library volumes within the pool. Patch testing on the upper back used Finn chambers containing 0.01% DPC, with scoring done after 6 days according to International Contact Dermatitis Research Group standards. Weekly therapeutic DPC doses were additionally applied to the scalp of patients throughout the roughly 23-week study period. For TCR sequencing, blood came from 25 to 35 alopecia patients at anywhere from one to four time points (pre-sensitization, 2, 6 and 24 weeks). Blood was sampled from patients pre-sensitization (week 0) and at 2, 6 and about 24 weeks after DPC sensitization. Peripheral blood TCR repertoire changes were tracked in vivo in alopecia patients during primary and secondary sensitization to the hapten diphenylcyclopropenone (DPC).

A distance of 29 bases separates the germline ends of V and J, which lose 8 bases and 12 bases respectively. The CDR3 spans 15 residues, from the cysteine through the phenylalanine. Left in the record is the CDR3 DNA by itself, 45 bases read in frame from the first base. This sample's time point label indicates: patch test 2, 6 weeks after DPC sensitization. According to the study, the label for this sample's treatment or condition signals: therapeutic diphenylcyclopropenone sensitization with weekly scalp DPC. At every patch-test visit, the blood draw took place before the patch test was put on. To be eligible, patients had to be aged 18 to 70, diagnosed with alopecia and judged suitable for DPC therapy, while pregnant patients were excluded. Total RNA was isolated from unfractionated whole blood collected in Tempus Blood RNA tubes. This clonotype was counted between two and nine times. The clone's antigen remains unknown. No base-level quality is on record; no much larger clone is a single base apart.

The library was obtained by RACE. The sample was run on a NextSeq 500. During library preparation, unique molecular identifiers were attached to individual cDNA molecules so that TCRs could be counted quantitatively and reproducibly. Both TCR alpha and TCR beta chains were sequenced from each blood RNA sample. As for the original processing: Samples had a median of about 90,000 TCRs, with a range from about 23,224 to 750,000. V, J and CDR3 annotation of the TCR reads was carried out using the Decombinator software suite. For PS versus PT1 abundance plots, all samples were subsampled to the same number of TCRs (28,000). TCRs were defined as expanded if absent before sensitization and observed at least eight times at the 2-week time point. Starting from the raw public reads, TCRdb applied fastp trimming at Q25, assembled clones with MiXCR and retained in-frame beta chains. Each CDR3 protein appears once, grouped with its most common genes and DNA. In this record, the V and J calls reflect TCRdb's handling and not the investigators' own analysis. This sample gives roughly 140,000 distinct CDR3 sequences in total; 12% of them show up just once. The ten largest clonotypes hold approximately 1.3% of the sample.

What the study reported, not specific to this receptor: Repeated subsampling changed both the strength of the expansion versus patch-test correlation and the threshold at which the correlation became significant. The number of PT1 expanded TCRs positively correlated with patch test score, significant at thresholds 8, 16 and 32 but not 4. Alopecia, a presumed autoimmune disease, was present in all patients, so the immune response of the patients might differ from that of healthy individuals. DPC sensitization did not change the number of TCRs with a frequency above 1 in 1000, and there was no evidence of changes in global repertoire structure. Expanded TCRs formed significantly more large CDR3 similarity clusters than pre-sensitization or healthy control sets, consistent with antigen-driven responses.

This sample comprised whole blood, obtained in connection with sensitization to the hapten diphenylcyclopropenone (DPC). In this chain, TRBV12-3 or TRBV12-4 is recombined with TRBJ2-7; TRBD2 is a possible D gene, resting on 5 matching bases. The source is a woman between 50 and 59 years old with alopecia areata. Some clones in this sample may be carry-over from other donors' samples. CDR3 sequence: CASSLSRSGGSRWYF. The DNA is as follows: TGTGCCAGCTCCCTCAGTAGGAGCGGTGGAAGTCGGTGGTACTTC.